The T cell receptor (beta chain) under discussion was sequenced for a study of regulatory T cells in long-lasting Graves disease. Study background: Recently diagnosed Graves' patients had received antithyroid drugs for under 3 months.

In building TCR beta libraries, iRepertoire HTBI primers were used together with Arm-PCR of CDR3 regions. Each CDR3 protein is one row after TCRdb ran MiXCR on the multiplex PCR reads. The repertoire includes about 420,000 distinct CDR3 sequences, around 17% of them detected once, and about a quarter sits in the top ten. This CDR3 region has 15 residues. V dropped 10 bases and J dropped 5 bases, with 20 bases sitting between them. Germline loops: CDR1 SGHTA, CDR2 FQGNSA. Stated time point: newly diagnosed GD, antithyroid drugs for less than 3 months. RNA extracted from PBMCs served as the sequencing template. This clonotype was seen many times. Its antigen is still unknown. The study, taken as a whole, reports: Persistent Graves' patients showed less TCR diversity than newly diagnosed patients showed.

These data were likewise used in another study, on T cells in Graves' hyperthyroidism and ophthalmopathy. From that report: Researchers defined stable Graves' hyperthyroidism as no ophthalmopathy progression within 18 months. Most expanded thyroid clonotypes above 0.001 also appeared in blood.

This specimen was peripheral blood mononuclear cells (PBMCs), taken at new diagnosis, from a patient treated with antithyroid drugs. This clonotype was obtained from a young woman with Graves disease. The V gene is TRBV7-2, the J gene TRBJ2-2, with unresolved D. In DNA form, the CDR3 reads TGTGCCACGGAAATGGTCACAGAGCTGACCGGGGAGCTGTTTTTT. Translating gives CATEMVTELTGELFF.